This T cell receptor beta chain was observed in a study of shared clonotypes between healthy human individuals. In replicate PCRs of unsorted PBMC, 250 to 350 ng DNA, about 31,000 T cell genomes, was used. Some clones are missing from TCRdb's copy, which holds only in-frame ones; the method was immunoSEQ multiplex PCR. Of more than 400,000 clones listed, approximately 82% are singletons. The CDR3 sequence is 13 residues long. Per germline, CDR1 KGHSH and CDR2 LQKENI. The V end lost 1 base, the J end lost 2 bases, and 4 bases lay between the germline ends. Turning to this clone: Other DNA sequences in the same sample also yield this CDR3.

This clonotype was sampled from a middle-aged woman in good health. Some clones in this sample may be carry-over from other donors' samples. The specimen was PBMCs. The V and J genes are TRBV18 and TRBJ2-3; D is uncertain. The CDR3 region is CASSPLVTDTQYF. The CDR3 DNA is TGTGCCAGCTCACCACTGGTCACAGATACGCAGTATTTT.